This T cell receptor beta chain was captured in a study of CD8 T cells in ankylosing spondylitis. With respect to this clonotype: The antigen is unknown.

Study outcomes and limitations: Roughly eight highly homologous variants made up a TCR beta motif that seemed to typify ankylosing spondylitis blood. Significant enrichment of disease-linked clones was reportedly seen in matched ankylosing spondylitis synovial fluid.

Germline CDR1 GTSNPN, CDR2 SVGIG (reference sequence). This CDR3 is 12 amino acids long. Trimming pared 3 bases from V and 1 base from J, leaving 6 bases between. TCRdb called the 5' RACE reads again in MiXCR, with one record for every CDR3 protein. In the table there are roughly 60,000 distinct CDR3 sequences, around 6.4% of which are singletons. This chain uses TRBV30 with TRBJ1-1; perhaps TRBD1 as D (5 bases). The specimen was synovial fluid, either unsorted or a sorted T cell fraction (not recorded which). This TCR was recovered from a male donor with ankylosing spondylitis. The CDR3 loop reads CAWSRENTEAFF. The CDR3 DNA reads as TGTGCCTGGAGCAGGGAGAACACTGAAGCTTTCTTT.